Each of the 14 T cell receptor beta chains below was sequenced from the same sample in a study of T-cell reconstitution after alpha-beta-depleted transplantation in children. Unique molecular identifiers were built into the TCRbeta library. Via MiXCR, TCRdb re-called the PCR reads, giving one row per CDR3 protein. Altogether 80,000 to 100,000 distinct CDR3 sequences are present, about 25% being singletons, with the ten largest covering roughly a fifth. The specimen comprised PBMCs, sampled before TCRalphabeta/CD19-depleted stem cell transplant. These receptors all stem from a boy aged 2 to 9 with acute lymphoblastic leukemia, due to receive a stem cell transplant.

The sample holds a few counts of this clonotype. The CDR3 spells CSAVSSGGSTDTQYF. The DNA for the CDR3 is TGCAGTGCCGTGTCTAGCGGAGGAAGCACAGATACGCAGTATTTT. This sequence joins TRBV20-1 and TRBJ2-3, with 7 bases aligning to TRBD2. CDR1 and CDR2 from the germline V gene are DFQATT and SNEGSKA (reference sequence). Trimming at V came to 6 bases and at J to 0 bases, leaving 9 bases not matched to a gene. The CDR3 has 15 amino acids.

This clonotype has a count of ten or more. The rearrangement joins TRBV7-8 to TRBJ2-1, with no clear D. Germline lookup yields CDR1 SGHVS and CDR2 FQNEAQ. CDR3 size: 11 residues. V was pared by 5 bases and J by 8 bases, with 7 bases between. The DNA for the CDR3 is TGTGCCAGCAGCGTAGGCCATGAGCAGTTCTTC. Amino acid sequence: CASSVGHEQFF.

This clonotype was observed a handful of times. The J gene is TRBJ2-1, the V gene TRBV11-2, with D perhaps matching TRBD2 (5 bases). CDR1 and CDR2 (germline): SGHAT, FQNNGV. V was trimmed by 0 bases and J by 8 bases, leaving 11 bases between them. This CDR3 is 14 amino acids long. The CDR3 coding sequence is TGTGCCAGCAGCTTAGATCTATTAGCGCATGAGCAGTTCTTC. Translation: CASSLDLLAHEQFF.

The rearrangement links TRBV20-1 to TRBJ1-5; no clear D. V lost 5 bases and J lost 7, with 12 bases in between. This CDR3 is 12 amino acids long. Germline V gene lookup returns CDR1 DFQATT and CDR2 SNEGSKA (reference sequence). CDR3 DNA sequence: TGCAGTGCTCTGACCCCGTCCCAGCCCCAGCATTTT. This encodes CSALTPSQPQHF.

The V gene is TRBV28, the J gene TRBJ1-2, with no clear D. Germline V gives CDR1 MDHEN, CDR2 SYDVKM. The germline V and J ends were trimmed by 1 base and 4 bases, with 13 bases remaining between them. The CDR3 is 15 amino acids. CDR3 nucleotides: TGTGCCAGCAGTTTATCTAGTGATGGGCTCTATGGCTACACCTTC. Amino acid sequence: CASSLSSDGLYGYTF.

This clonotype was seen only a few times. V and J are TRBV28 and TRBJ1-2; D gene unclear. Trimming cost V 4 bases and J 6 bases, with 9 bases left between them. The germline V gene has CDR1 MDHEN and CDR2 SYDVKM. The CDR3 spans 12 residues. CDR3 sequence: CASSSVPDGYTF. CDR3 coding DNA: TGTGCCAGCAGTTCTGTGCCCGATGGCTACACCTTC.

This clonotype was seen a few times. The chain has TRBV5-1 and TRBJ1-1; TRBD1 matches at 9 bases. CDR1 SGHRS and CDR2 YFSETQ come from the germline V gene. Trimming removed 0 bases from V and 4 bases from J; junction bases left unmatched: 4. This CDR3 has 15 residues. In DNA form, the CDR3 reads TGCGCCAGCAGCTTGGCGACAGGGGGAAGCACTGAAGCTTTCTTT. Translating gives CASSLATGGSTEAFF.

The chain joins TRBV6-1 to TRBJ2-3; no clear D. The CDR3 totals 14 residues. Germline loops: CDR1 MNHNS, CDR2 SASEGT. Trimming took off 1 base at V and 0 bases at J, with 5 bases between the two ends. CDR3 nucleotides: TGTGCCAGCAGTGAAGTATATAGCACAGATACGCAGTATTTT. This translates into CASSEVYSTDTQYF.

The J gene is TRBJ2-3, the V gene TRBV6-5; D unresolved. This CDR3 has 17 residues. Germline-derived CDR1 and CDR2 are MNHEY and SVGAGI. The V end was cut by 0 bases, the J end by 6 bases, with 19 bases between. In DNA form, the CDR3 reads TGTGCCAGCAGTTACTCGGGCGGCCGCGTCAATTGGGATACGCAGTATTTT. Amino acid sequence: CASSYSGGRVNWDTQYF.

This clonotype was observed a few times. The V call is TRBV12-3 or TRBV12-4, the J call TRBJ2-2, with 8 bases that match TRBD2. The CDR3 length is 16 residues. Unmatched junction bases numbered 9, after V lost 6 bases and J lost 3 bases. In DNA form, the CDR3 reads TGTGCCAGCAGCTTAACTAGCGGAGGGTACACCGGGGAGCTGTTTTTT. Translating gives CASSLTSGGYTGELFF.

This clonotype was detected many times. CDR3: CASSPSRNEQFF. DNA of the CDR3: TGTGCCAGCAGCCCTAGCAGAAATGAGCAGTTCTTC. The rearrangement uses TRBV7-9 and TRBJ2-1; D is possibly TRBD2 (5 bases). V shed 5 bases and J shed 7 bases, with 9 bases lying between them. Germline V lookup: CDR1 SEHNR, CDR2 FQNEAQ (reference sequence). The CDR3 is made up of 12 amino acids.

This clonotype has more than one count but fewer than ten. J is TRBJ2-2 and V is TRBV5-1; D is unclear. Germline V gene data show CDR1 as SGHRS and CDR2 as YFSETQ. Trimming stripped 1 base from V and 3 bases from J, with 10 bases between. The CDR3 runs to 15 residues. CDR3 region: CASSLRLQDTGELFF. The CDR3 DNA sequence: TGCGCCAGCAGCTTGCGGTTGCAAGACACCGGGGAGCTGTTTTTT. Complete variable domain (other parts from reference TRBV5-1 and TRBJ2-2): KAGVTQTPRYLIKTRGQQVTLSCSPISGHRSVSWYQQTPGQGLQFLFEYFSETQRNKGNFPGRFSGRQFSNSRSEMNVSTLELGDSALYLCASSLRLQDTGELFFGEGSRLTVL.

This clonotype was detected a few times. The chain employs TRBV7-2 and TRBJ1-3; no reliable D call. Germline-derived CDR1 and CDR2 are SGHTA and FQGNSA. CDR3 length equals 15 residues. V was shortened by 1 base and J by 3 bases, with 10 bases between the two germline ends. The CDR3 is CASSLGLVLGNTIYF. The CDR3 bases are TGTGCCAGCAGCTTAGGGCTAGTGCTTGGAAACACCATATATTTT.

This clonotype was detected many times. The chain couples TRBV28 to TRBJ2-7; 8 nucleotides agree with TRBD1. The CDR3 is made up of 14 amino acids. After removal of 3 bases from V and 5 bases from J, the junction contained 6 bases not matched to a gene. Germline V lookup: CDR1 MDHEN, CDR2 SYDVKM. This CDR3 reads CASSLGQELHEQYF. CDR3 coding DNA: TGTGCCAGCAGTTTGGGACAGGAATTGCACGAGCAGTACTTC. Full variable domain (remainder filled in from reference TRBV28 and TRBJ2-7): DVKVTQSSRYLVKRTGEKVFLECVQDMDHENMFWYRQDPGLGLRLIYFSYDVKMKEKGDIPEGYSVSREKKERFSLILESASTNQTSMYLCASSLGQELHEQYFGPGTRLTVT.